This entry lists 26 T cell receptor beta chains sequenced from one sample in a study of T cell repertoires in cytomegalovirus infection. TCRdb recomputed calls from the reads with MiXCR, one row per CDR3 protein. The sample comprises 630,000 or so distinct CDR3 sequences, 20% to 25% of which are singletons, and around 8% rests with the top ten. The specimen sequenced was CD8+ T cells from PBMCs. The receptor set was obtained from a human donor in good health (CMV status not recorded). Some clones in this sample may be carry-over from other donors' samples.

V is TRBV10-3 and J is TRBJ1-2; a possible D gene is TRBD1 (6 bases). CDR1 is ENHRY, CDR2 SYGVKD, per germline. This CDR3 is 15 amino acids long. The V end lost 6 bases, the J end lost 8 bases, and 22 bases lay between the germline ends. CDR3 in DNA: TGTGCCATCAGGATTGGGACACCCGGTGGGACAGGCTACACCTTC. Its protein is CAIRIGTPGGTGYTF.

The chain carries TRBV3-1 and TRBJ2-7, with 15 bases identical to TRBD2. The germline gives CDR1 LGHDT, CDR2 YNNKEL (reference sequence). J gave up 7 bases and V 4 bases, and 14 bases lay outside the gene matches. This CDR3 region has 18 residues. The CDR3 region is CASSPGLAGGLHSEEQYF. The CDR3 nucleotides read TGTGCCAGCAGCCCGGGACTAGCGGGGGGCCTTCATTCGGAGGAGCAGTACTTC.

The chain is built from TRBV28 and TRBJ2-7, with D hard to call. V dropped 5 bases and J dropped 0 bases, with 8 bases sitting between them. The CDR3 runs to 13 residues. Germline V gene sequence: CDR1 MDHEN, CDR2 SYDVKM. CDR3 protein: CASSDQISYEQYV. In nucleotides, the CDR3 is TGTGCCAGCAGTGATCAGATCTCCTACGAGCAGTACGTC.

The gene calls are TRBV19 and TRBJ2-1; tentative D call: TRBD2 (6 bases). Looked up from germline, CDR1 is LNHDA and CDR2 is SQIVND (reference sequence). V lost 3 bases and J lost 3, with 9 bases in between. The CDR3 covers 14 residues. The CDR3 DNA reads TGTGCCAGTAGTATCGGGGGTATCTACAATGAGCAGTTCTTC. It encodes CASSIGGIYNEQFF.

This clonotype was found a few times. The chain uses TRBV13 and TRBJ2-5, with 10 bases aligning to TRBD2. From germline, CDR1 is PRHDT and CDR2 FYEKMQ (reference sequence). The CDR3 length is 14 residues. V was clipped by 5 bases and J by 8 bases; unmatched bases: 8. CDR3 sequence: CASSPPSGGFTQYF. DNA of the CDR3: TGTGCCAGCAGCCCCCCTAGCGGGGGCTTCACCCAGTACTTC.

Ten or more counts support this clonotype. The rearrangement joins TRBV4-1 to TRBJ2-5; possible D gene TRBD2, 7 bases. Germline V gene data show CDR1 as MGHRA and CDR2 as YSYEKL. The V and J ends lost 5 bases and 5 bases respectively, with 15 bases between them. This CDR3 is built from 14 residues. In DNA, the CDR3 is TGCGCCAGCAGCTTAAGGGGGGGCCGGGAGACCCAGTACTTC. Translation: CASSLRGGRETQYF.

The genes are TRBV6-6 and TRBJ2-1; D not certain. The germline V gene has CDR1 MNHNY and CDR2 SVGAGI (reference sequence). The CDR3 consists of 12 residues. With 6 bases removed from V and 9 bases from J, the gap between germline ends came to 12 bases. CDR3 sequence (DNA): TGTGCCAGCAGCCCCGGACGGATTGAGCAGTTCTTC. This sequence encodes CASSPGRIEQFF.

The table lists this clonotype with a few counts. This chain connects TRBV28 to TRBJ1-1; D is possibly TRBD1 (6 bases). V was shortened by 8 bases and J by 1 base, with 14 bases between the two germline ends. Germline V gives CDR1 MDHEN, CDR2 SYDVKM. The CDR3 spans 14 residues. The CDR3 sequence: CASEGGERNTEAFF. DNA for the CDR3: TGTGCCAGCGAGGGGGGGGAACGGAACACTGAAGCTTTCTTT.

This clonotype appeared many times. This chain links TRBV11-1 with TRBJ2-1; 7 bases agree with TRBD1. This CDR3 contains 11 residues. CDR1 is SGHAT, CDR2 FQDESV, per germline (reference sequence). Trimming cost V 5 bases and J 10 bases; bases outside gene matches: 2. This chain's CDR3 is CASSPDREQFF. DNA for the CDR3: TGTGCCAGCAGCCCGGACAGGGAGCAGTTCTTC.

This chain links TRBV6-5 with TRBJ2-2, with 8 bases matching TRBD2. CDR1 and CDR2 from the germline V gene are MNHEY and SVGAGI. This CDR3 has 16 amino acids. Trimming cost V 2 bases and J 7 bases; bases outside gene matches: 9. CDR3 sequence reads: CASSYNGGAGNGELFF. The CDR3 region has the DNA TGTGCCAGCAGTTACAACGGGGGGGCCGGGAACGGGGAGCTGTTTTTT.

Ten or more counts support this clonotype. The chain employs TRBV7-8 and TRBJ2-7; the match to TRBD2 covers 10 bases. CDR3 length: 15 residues. CDR1 and CDR2 (germline): SGHVS, FQNEAQ. J lost 4 bases, V lost 6 bases, and 9 bases had no gene match. The CDR3 nucleotides read TGTGCCAGCAGTCCCAGGGTAGCGGGGGGTTACGAGCAGTACTTC. Encoded protein: CASSPRVAGGYEQYF. Combining the CDR3 with reference TRBV7-8 and TRBJ2-7 gives the whole variable domain GAGVSQSPRYKVAKRGQDVALRCDPISGHVSLFWYQQALGQGPEFLTYFQNEAQLDKSGLPSDRFFAERPEGSVSTLKIQRTQQEDSAVYLCASSPRVAGGYEQYFGPGTRLTVT.

With regard to this clonotype: This may be a read error, as it is one base from a much larger clone. Because the CDR3 is missing its conserved closing phenylalanine or tryptophan, this is likely a read error. The gene calls are TRBV7-4 and TRBJ2-1, with 15 positions matching TRBD2. CDR1 and CDR2 from the germline V gene are SGHVT and SQSDAQ. CDR3 length: 17 amino acids. Trimming took 5 bases from V and 9 from J; bases not matched to a gene: 11. CDR3 amino acids: CASSLPSGLAGGGEQFS. DNA for the CDR3: TGTGCCAGCAGCCTCCCCTCGGGACTAGCGGGGGGCGGTGAGCAGTTCTCC.

This clonotype was counted many times. V gene TRBV12-3 or TRBV12-4 combines with J gene TRBJ2-1, with TRBD2 matching over 7 bases. The CDR3 length is 12 residues. V lost 8 bases, J lost 10 bases, and 8 bases stayed unmatched. This CDR3 is CASPRAGGEQFF. The CDR3 DNA follows: TGTGCCAGCCCCAGGGCCGGGGGGGAGCAGTTCTTC.

This clonotype was counted many times. J is TRBJ2-1 and V is TRBV4-1; 9 bases line up with TRBD1. CDR3 length: 14 amino acids. Germline CDR1 MGHRA, CDR2 YSYEKL. The J segment lost 3 bases and the V segment lost 3 bases, leaving 0 bases of the junction unmatched. The CDR3 reads CASSQGQGYNEQFF. CDR3 sequence (DNA): TGCGCCAGCAGCCAGGGACAGGGCTACAATGAGCAGTTCTTC.

This clonotype has just a few counts. The V and J genes are TRBV29-1 and TRBJ2-3; 7 bases map to TRBD2. The V and J ends lost 5 bases and 4 bases, in that order; junction bases with no gene match: 3. CDR1 is SQVTM and CDR2 is ANQGSEA in the germline V gene. This CDR3 contains 12 residues. The CDR3 loop reads CSVSGLADTQYF. In nucleotides, the CDR3 is TGCAGCGTTTCAGGACTAGCAGATACGCAGTATTTT.

Note on this clonotype: This may be a read error, as it is one base from a much larger clone. The CDR3, as DNA: TGTGCCAGCAGTTTCCGACCGTCTAATGAAAAACTGTTATTT. Translated, it gives CASSFRPSNEKLLF. The chain combines TRBV28 with TRBJ1-4; D is unresolved. The CDR3 is 14 residues long. Germline V gene data show CDR1 as MDHEN and CDR2 as SYDVKM.

There are a few counts of this clonotype. This chain uses TRBV20-1 with TRBJ2-1, with TRBD2 as a possible D gene (5 bases). The CDR3 covers 16 residues. Germline V gene sequence: CDR1 DFQATT, CDR2 SNEGSKA (reference sequence). V was cut by 2 bases and J by 4 bases, with 18 bases left in between. CDR3 region: CSARSTAAARYNEQFF. The DNA of the CDR3 is TGCAGTGCTAGATCTACAGCGGCCGCTCGATACAATGAGCAGTTCTTC.

CDR3 amino acids: CSVAGWDNEQFF. CDR3 coding DNA: TGCAGCGTTGCAGGTTGGGACAATGAGCAGTTCTTC. V is TRBV29-1 and J is TRBJ2-1; no firm D call. This CDR3 region has 12 residues. From germline, CDR1 is SQVTM and CDR2 ANQGSEA. V lost 4 bases and J 5 bases, leaving 9 bases between the germline ends.

The chain carries TRBV25-1 and TRBJ2-1; no definite D call. Trimming shortened V by 5 bases and J by 1 base, and 12 bases separated the two germline ends. CDR1 is MGHDK and CDR2 is SYGVNS in the germline V gene. There are 15 residues in the CDR3. The CDR3 coding sequence is TGTGCCAGCAGTAAGGTGGTGGTTTCCTACAATGAGCAGTTCTTC. Protein: CASSKVVVSYNEQFF.

This clonotype has at least ten counts. This chain's CDR3 is CASSPGQLPYNEQFF. CDR3 nucleotides: TGCGCCAGCAGCCCGGGACAATTACCCTACAATGAGCAGTTCTTC. V gene TRBV4-1 combines with J gene TRBJ2-1; the D gene is possibly TRBD1 (6 bases). This CDR3 comprises 15 residues. Germline V gene sequence: CDR1 MGHRA, CDR2 YSYEKL. Deletions cut 4 bases from V and 2 bases from J, with 12 bases between.

This clonotype was recorded at least ten times. The chain carries TRBV14 and TRBJ1-2; no definite D call. The V gene lost 0 bases and the J gene lost 4 bases, with 9 bases spanning the gap. The CDR3 contains 14 residues. Germline CDR1 is SGHDN and CDR2 is FVKESK. CDR3 DNA sequence: TGTGCCAGCAGCCAAGAAGTGAGCCCCTATGGCTACACCTTC. Its protein product is CASSQEVSPYGYTF. The full variable domain, rest sourced from reference TRBV14 and TRBJ1-2, is EAGVTQFPSHSVIEKGQTVTLRCDPISGHDNLYWYRRVMGKEIKFLLHFVKESKQDESGMPNNRFLAERTGGTYSTLKVQPAELEDSGVYFCASSQEVSPYGYTFGSGTRLTVV.

The chain links TRBV28 to TRBJ2-1; D gene ambiguous. The CDR3 runs to 11 residues. Looked up from germline, CDR1 is MDHEN and CDR2 is SYDVKM. Trimming cost V 7 bases and J 9 bases, with 10 bases left between them. The CDR3 region has the DNA TGTGCCAGCACCCGATCGGCTGAGCAGTTCTTC. This encodes CASTRSAEQFF.

Turning to this clonotype: A read error is possible here, since a much larger clone lies one base away. The chain carries TRBV19 and TRBJ2-2; unclear D gene. V was pared by 0 bases and J by 4 bases, with 15 bases between. The CDR3 has 17 residues. Per the germline V gene, CDR1 is LNHDA and CDR2 is SQIVND (reference sequence). CDR3: CASSIDLSRTATGELFF. Here the CDR3 DNA reads TGTGCCAGTAGTATAGATCTATCCAGGACGGCCACCGGGGAGCTGTTTTTT.

The V call is TRBV5-1, the J call TRBJ2-1; TRBD1 is a possible D gene (5 bases). Per the germline V gene, CDR1 is SGHRS and CDR2 is YFSETQ. The CDR3 contains 15 residues. V dropped 0 bases and J dropped 4 bases, with 11 bases sitting between them. The CDR3 DNA reads TGCGCCAGCAGCTTGGCGGCAGGGTTGTACAATGAGCAGTTCTTC. Protein: CASSLAAGLYNEQFF.

This clonotype was observed at least ten times. This chain joins TRBV28 and TRBJ2-1; 8 nucleotides line up with TRBD1. Looked up from germline, CDR1 is MDHEN and CDR2 is SYDVKM. J lost 2 bases, V lost 3 bases, and 6 bases had no gene match. The CDR3 sequence is 16 residues long. Here the CDR3 reads CASSLETGEPYNEQFF. The CDR3 DNA reads TGTGCCAGCAGTTTGGAGACAGGGGAACCCTACAATGAGCAGTTCTTC.

This clonotype was seen ten or more times. The chain is built from TRBV7-6 and TRBJ2-1; 8 bases map to TRBD2. Germline trimming cut 6 bases from V and 6 bases from J; bases unmatched to any gene: 7. The CDR3 covers 14 residues. The V gene's germline CDR1 is SGHVS and CDR2 FNYEAQ. CDR3 in DNA: TGTGCCAGCAGTCCAGCGGGGGCCGGCAATGAGCAGTTCTTC. This sequence encodes CASSPAGAGNEQFF.